This TCR beta chain was profiled in a study of control samples from healthy donors and cancer patients. This clone showed up just a few times. This table comes from immunoSEQ multiplex PCR, and its TCRdb copy is limited to in-frame clones, with some not included. Among about 92,000 clones listed, roughly 86% were seen once. V lost 8 bases to trimming and J lost 7 bases; unmatched junction nucleotides: 14. The CDR3 is 16 amino acids. Germline CDR1 is MDHEN and CDR2 is SYDVKM. This clonotype originated in a woman aged 55-69 years in good health. The V and J genes are TRBV28 and TRBJ2-2; 9 bases agree with TRBD2. The sample was blood. The chain's CDR3 is CASGTSSGSIGGELFF. For the CDR3, the DNA is TGTGCCAGCGGGACAAGTAGCGGGAGTATTGGCGGGGAGCTGTTTTTT.